The present T cell receptor (beta chain) was sequenced within a study of cytomegalovirus exposure and HLA in healthy donors. General observations from the study: Cytomegalovirus-associated TCR beta chains were listed, numbering more than 150. It was confirmed in vitro that a few of the CMV-associated chains were specific for CMV antigens.

Only in-frame clones appear in the TCRdb table, and some are missing; sequencing was by immunoSEQ multiplex PCR. In the table there are roughly 110,000 clones, about 85% of which are singletons. With respect to this clone: Its target is not known.

Germline loops: CDR1 SGDLS, CDR2 YYNGEE. This CDR3 region has 15 residues. V was clipped by 0 bases and J by 4 bases; unmatched bases: 4. The chain uses TRBV9 and TRBJ2-5; TRBD2 aligns across 9 bases. Input material: PBMCs. The sequence was obtained from a woman between 18 and 29 years old in good health and CMV-seropositive. The CDR3 region has the DNA TGTGCCAGCAGCGTAGCCCCACTAGCGGGAGAGACCCAGTACTTC. This translates into CASSVAPLAGETQYF.